Here is one T cell receptor beta chain with its context. Its antigen is unidentified. J was trimmed by 5 bases and V by 4 bases; bases with no gene match: 5. From germline, CDR1 is SEHNR and CDR2 FQNEAQ (reference sequence). The CDR3 consists of 15 residues. About 116 mL of blood, on average, came from one heparinised draw per donor. The sequenced template was cDNA made from the entire isolated RNA. Some clones are missing from TCRdb's copy, which holds only in-frame ones; the method was immunoSEQ multiplex PCR. This sample has hundreds of thousands of clones, with more than 12% found just once. This record comes from a study of beta chain features in type 1 diabetes. Study outcomes and limitations: The naive, central memory and Treg TCRB repertoires of patients appeared to be more similar to one another than those of healthy donors. With patients and controls alike, PCR might favor shorter templates to an equal degree. Researchers report that Type 1 diabetes patients had moderately but significantly shorter TCRB CDR3s across all four CD4+ subsets.

The sequencing input was naive CD4+ T cells from blood. This clonotype originated in a man aged 18-30 years with type 1 diabetes. The chain employs TRBV7-9 and TRBJ2-1; 10 bases are shared with TRBD1. CDR3 coding DNA: TGTGCCAGCAGCTCCACGGGACAGGGGAACAATGAGCAGTTCTTC. Translated: CASSSTGQGNNEQFF.